Each of the 5 T cell receptor beta chains below was sequenced from the same sample in a study of blood T cell repertoires in COVID-19 (dated by TCRdb to about 2020). Libraries were made using the immunoSEQ multiplex PCR assay. The source is immuneACCESS, and TCRdb retained only in-frame sequences with V and J called. Part of the clones is not carried over; for the studies checked, unresolved V genes explain less than half of this, and the remainder is unexplained. This sample comprises 250,000 to 300,000 clones, around nine tenths of them detected only once. The top ten clones comprise roughly 5.6% of the sample. The source material was peripheral blood. Source of these receptors: a woman aged 60-75 years with COVID-19, enrolled during active disease.

The gene calls are TRBV19 and TRBJ2-7; 9 nucleotides match TRBD2. In germline, CDR1 is LNHDA, CDR2 SQIVND (reference sequence). This CDR3 comprises 13 residues. With V trimmed by 5 bases and J by 3 bases, 2 bases remained unmatched. The CDR3 sequence: CASSPSGNYEQYF. CDR3 DNA sequence: TGTGCCAGTAGTCCTAGCGGGAACTACGAGCAGTACTTC.

The V call is TRBV2, the J call TRBJ1-6, with unresolved D. Germline values: CDR1 SNHLY, CDR2 FYNNEI. V lost 3 bases and J 4 bases, leaving 22 bases between the germline ends. The CDR3 runs 19 residues. This chain's CDR3 is CASSESGGGWTIYNSPLHF. CDR3 bases: TGTGCCAGCAGTGAGTCTGGCGGTGGCTGGACTATTTATAATTCACCCCTCCACTTT.

The chain has TRBV6-5 and TRBJ1-5; unclear D gene. Germline-derived CDR1 and CDR2 are MNHEY and SVGAGI. This CDR3 comprises 14 residues. Between the trimmed V and J ends, which lost 10 bases and 4 bases, there was a span of 17 bases. The CDR3 DNA follows: TGTGCCACCGGGAGCCCCGCGAGGAATCAGCCCCAGCATTTT. Protein product: CATGSPARNQPQHF.

The rearrangement links TRBV24-1 to TRBJ2-1, with D possibly TRBD1 on 8 matching bases. V gave up 4 bases and J gave up 5 bases, with 23 bases separating them. Germline assignment: CDR1 KGHDR and CDR2 SFDVKD. The CDR3 covers 18 residues. The DNA for the CDR3 is TGTGCCACCAGTGACCAGGGGGCCGGTTGGCGGGGGAACAATGAGCAGTTCTTC. Encoded protein: CATSDQGAGWRGNNEQFF.

The rearrangement uses TRBV30 and TRBJ1-6; possibly TRBD1 for D (5 bases). Per germline, CDR1 GTSNPN and CDR2 SVGIG (reference sequence). This CDR3 is 13 amino acids long. The DNA for the CDR3 is TGTGGAATTCACCAGGGATTTAGCTCACCCCTCCACTTT. The encoded protein is CGIHQGFSSPLHF.